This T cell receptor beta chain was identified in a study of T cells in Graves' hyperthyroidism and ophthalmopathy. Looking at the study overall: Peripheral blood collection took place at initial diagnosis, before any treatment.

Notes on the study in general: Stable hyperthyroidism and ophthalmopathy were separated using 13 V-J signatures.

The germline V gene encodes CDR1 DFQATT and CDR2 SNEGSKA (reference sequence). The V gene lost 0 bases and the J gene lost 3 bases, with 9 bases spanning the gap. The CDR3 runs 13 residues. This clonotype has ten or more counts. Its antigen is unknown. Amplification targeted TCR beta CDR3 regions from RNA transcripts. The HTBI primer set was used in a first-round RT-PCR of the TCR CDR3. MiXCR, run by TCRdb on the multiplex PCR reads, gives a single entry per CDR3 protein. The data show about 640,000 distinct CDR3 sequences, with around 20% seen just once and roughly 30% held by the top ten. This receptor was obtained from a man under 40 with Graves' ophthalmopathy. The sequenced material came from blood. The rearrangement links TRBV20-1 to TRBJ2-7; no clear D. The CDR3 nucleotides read TGCAGTGCTAGAGAGACATCTCGCTACGAGCAGTACTTC. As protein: CSARETSRYEQYF.